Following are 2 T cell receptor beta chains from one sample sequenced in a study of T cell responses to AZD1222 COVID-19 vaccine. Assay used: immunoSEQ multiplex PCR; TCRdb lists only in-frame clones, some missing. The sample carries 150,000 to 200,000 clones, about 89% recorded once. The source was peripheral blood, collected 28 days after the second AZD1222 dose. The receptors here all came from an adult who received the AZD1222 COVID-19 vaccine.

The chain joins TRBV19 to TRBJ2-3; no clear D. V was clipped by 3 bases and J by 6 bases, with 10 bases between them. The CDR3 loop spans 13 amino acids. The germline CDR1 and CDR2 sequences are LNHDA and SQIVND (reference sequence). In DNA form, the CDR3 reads TGTGCCAGTAGTATCTTCGGCCGGGATACGCAGTATTTT. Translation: CASSIFGRDTQYF.

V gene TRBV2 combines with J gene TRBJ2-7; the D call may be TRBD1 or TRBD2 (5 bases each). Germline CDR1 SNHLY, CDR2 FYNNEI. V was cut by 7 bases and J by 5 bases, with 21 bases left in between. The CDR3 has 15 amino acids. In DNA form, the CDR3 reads TGTGCCAGCAAGCCTTTGGGGGAACGGAAGGACGAGCAGTACTTC. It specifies CASKPLGERKDEQYF. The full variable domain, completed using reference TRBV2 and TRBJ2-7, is EPEVTQTPSHQVTQMGQEVILRCVPISNHLYFYWYRQILGQKVEFLVSFYNNEISEKSEIFDDQFSVERPDGSNFTLKIRSTKLEDSAMYFCASKPLGERKDEQYFGPGTRLTVT.